This TCR beta chain came from a study of identical twins. Findings of the study overall: Cord blood beta clonotypes present at high abundance carried fewer insertions; no such pattern appeared in memory repertoires.

The table lists this clonotype with a few counts. Antigen unknown. Germline loops: CDR1 SGHRS, CDR2 YFSETQ. Trimming at V came to 2 bases and at J to 5 bases, leaving 6 bases not matched to a gene. There are 17 residues in the CDR3. The cDNA had a unique molecular identifier and a template-switch universal primer site. Each CDR3 protein gets one entry after TCRdb re-called the 5' RACE reads with MiXCR. The sample carries about 530,000 distinct CDR3 sequences, about a fifth recorded once. This sample also appeared in a second study, on yellow fever vaccine responses in identical twins.

The sample consisted of CD4+ T cells sorted from blood. The source of this sequence is a woman younger than 35 in good health. The genes are TRBV5-1 and TRBJ2-1; 14 nucleotides align to TRBD2. DNA for the CDR3: TGCGCCAGCAGCTTAGGACTAGCGGGGGGACCACACAATGAGCAGTTCTTC. This gives the protein CASSLGLAGGPHNEQFF.